The sequence of this TCR beta chain was determined in a study of cytomegalovirus exposure and HLA in healthy donors. Points from the study as a whole: Later analysis identified a missense DCLRE1C variant that was linked to TCR beta V- and J-gene trimming. The study found most TCR sequences rare, yet found some public TCRs in many donors.

Germline loops: CDR1 SEHNR, CDR2 FQNEAQ (reference sequence). The CDR3 runs 13 residues. Between the trimmed V and J ends, which lost 5 bases and 6 bases, there was a span of 10 bases. The sample holds one count of this clone. Antigen: not known. Primers included in the PCR were 60 Vbeta and 13 Jbeta primers. The assay was immunoSEQ multiplex PCR, and TCRdb's table has in-frame clones only and misses some. Of more than 20,000 clones listed, approximately 75% are singletons. This TCR was recovered from a male donor in good health and CMV-seronegative. The sequencing sample was made of PBMCs. The genes are TRBV7-9 and TRBJ2-2, with a possible D match to TRBD2 (5 bases). The CDR3 reads CASSQGSPGELFF. In nucleotides, the CDR3 is TGTGCCAGCAGCCAAGGGAGTCCCGGGGAGCTGTTTTTT.